This passage covers 2 T cell receptor beta chains from one sample sequenced in a study of blood T cell repertoires in COVID-19. Sequenced by immunoSEQ multiplex PCR; TCRdb stores in-frame clones only, minus some. This table has 200,000 to 300,000 clones, 81% appearing once. The sample consisted of peripheral blood. The receptors here all came from a woman of 80 years or more with COVID-19, enrolled during active disease.

The chain couples TRBV5-1 to TRBJ2-3; 11 nucleotides line up with TRBD2. With 4 bases clipped from V and 5 bases from J, the junction kept 12 bases outside the gene matches. From germline, CDR1 is SGHRS and CDR2 YFSETQ. CDR3 size: 17 residues. Here the CDR3 reads CASSRLPSGGTGDTQYF. Here the CDR3 DNA reads TGCGCCAGCAGCAGACTTCCTAGCGGGGGGACGGGAGATACGCAGTATTTT.

The chain has TRBV24-1 and TRBJ1-1; D not resolved. The length of the CDR3 is 13 residues. V lost 7 bases and J lost 6, with 14 bases in between. Germline values: CDR1 KGHDR, CDR2 SFDVKD. The CDR3 nucleotides read TGTGCCACCAGACTTTCGGGAGGATCTGAAGCTTTCTTT. It encodes CATRLSGGSEAFF.